The 27 T cell receptor beta chains below come from one sample, sequenced in a study of shared clonotypes between healthy human individuals. Terminally differentiated effector memory CD45RA+ cells were excluded by CCR7 positive selection of CD45RO-negative cells. Here immunoSEQ multiplex PCR was the method, and the copy in TCRdb shows in-frame clones only, minus some. The sample includes 1.5 million to 2.5 million clones, about 95% seen only once; the top ten take around 1%. Sequencing was done on a sample of naive CD8+ T cells sorted from blood. The receptor source for this set is a man aged 18 to 30 in good health.

This rearrangement joins TRBV27 to TRBJ1-2, with a tentative D call TRBD1 (5 bases). The CDR3 consists of 13 residues. Trimming stripped 10 bases from V and 5 bases from J, with 17 bases between. CDR1 MNHEY and CDR2 SMNVEV come from the germline V gene (reference sequence). The CDR3 coding sequence is TGTGCCACACGCGAGGGCTGGGGGTATGGCTACACCTTC. Its protein product is CATREGWGYGYTF.

The chain has TRBV13 and TRBJ2-5, with 13 bases aligning to TRBD2. Losses at the gene ends were 5 bases for V and 2 bases for J; bases not matched to a gene: 5. CDR3 length equals 16 residues. Germline-derived CDR1 and CDR2 are PRHDT and FYEKMQ (reference sequence). CDR3 region: CASSMRLAGGQETQYF. The CDR3, as DNA: TGTGCCAGCAGCATGAGACTAGCGGGAGGACAAGAGACCCAGTACTTC.

The chain combines TRBV6-4 with TRBJ2-4; D not resolved. The V end lost 7 bases, the J end lost 1 base, and 14 bases lay between the germline ends. The germline CDR1 and CDR2 sequences are MRHNA and SNTAGT. This CDR3 region has 15 residues. DNA of the CDR3: TGTGCCAGCAACCATCCCGAGAGGGCCAAAAACATTCAGTACTTC. This encodes CASNHPERAKNIQYF.

Concerning this clone itself: Additional DNA sequences in this sample encode the identical CDR3. The chain joins TRBV5-1 to TRBJ2-7; 11 nucleotides agree with TRBD1. This CDR3 comprises 14 residues. Germline CDR1 is SGHRS and CDR2 is YFSETQ. After removal of 2 bases from V and 3 bases from J, the junction contained 1 base not matched to a gene. The CDR3 DNA is TGCGCCAGCAGCTTAGGGACAGGGGGCTACGAGCAGTACTTC. Translating it yields CASSLGTGGYEQYF.

The J gene is TRBJ2-2, the V gene TRBV27; 8 bases line up with TRBD1. V trimming: 9 bases; J trimming: 4 bases; junction bases outside the gene matches: 10. The CDR3 extends over 15 amino acids. Germline V gene lookup returns CDR1 MNHEY and CDR2 SMNVEV (reference sequence). This chain's CDR3 is CASKGAGGVTGELFF. DNA for the CDR3: TGTGCCAGTAAGGGCGCAGGGGGCGTCACCGGGGAGCTGTTTTTT.

This chain uses TRBV5-1 with TRBJ2-1, with D perhaps being TRBD1 or TRBD2 (5 bases each). The CDR3 covers 17 residues. The ends were cut back, 1 base at V and 0 bases at J, with 14 bases in the middle. Germline CDR1 reads SGHRS; CDR2 reads YFSETQ. The CDR3 loop is CASSLWVGESSYNEQFF. The CDR3, as DNA: TGCGCCAGCAGCTTGTGGGTAGGGGAGAGCTCCTACAATGAGCAGTTCTTC.

This chain joins TRBV13 and TRBJ2-7, with 7 bases that match TRBD1. V lost 5 bases and J lost 2; bases outside the gene matches: 12. CDR1 PRHDT and CDR2 FYEKMQ come from the germline V gene (reference sequence). CDR3 length equals 16 residues. In DNA form, the CDR3 reads TGTGCCAGCAGCCCAAACAGGGGTGAAGGCCCCTACGAGCAGTACTTC. Protein: CASSPNRGEGPYEQYF.

On this clone itself: Other nucleotide sequences from this sample produce the same CDR3. Here the CDR3 reads CASSLTGAYGYTF. CDR3 in DNA: TGTGCCAGCAGCTTGACAGGGGCCTATGGCTACACCTTC. V is TRBV5-6 and J is TRBJ1-2; 7 bases agree with TRBD1. The J segment lost 4 bases and the V segment lost 1 base, leaving 1 base of the junction unmatched. Germline-derived CDR1 and CDR2 are SGHDT and YYEEEE. CDR3 length: 13 residues.

This chain uses TRBV5-8 with TRBJ2-7; TRBD1 matches at 9 bases. The CDR3 spans 14 residues. J was trimmed by 4 bases and V by 5 bases; bases with no gene match: 7. The V gene's germline CDR1 is SGHTS and CDR2 YDEGEE. The CDR3 loop is CASRSHRGRYEQYF. DNA of the CDR3: TGTGCCAGCAGGTCCCACAGGGGGCGATACGAGCAGTACTTC.

V usage is TRBV15 and J usage is TRBJ1-3; D remains ambiguous. The CDR3 loop spans 13 amino acids. The germline V gene encodes CDR1 LNHNV and CDR2 YYDKDF (reference sequence). Trimming pared 5 bases from V and 0 bases from J, leaving 5 bases between. CDR3 sequence reads: CATSWGSGNTIYF. The CDR3 DNA sequence: TGTGCCACCAGCTGGGGCTCTGGAAACACCATATATTTT.

CDR3 nucleotide sequence: TGTGCCAGCTCAGATCCACGGAACACTGAAGCTTTCTTT. As protein: CASSDPRNTEAFF. V usage is TRBV18 and J usage is TRBJ1-1; D is ambiguous. Between the trimmed V and J ends, which lost 5 bases and 1 base, there was a span of 8 bases. This CDR3 comprises 13 residues. Germline loops: CDR1 KGHSH, CDR2 LQKENI.

This chain links TRBV5-1 with TRBJ2-7; TRBD1 or TRBD2 may be the D gene (6 bases each). Trimming removed 4 bases at V and 4 bases at J, with 9 bases between. This CDR3 comprises 12 residues. CDR1 is SGHRS, CDR2 YFSETQ, per germline. CDR3 amino acids: CASSIGGYEQYF. The CDR3 DNA follows: TGCGCCAGCAGCATAGGGGGGTACGAGCAGTACTTC.

The V and J genes are TRBV28 and TRBJ2-7, with 7 bases fitting TRBD2. CDR1 is MDHEN, CDR2 SYDVKM, per germline. This CDR3 contains 15 residues. Trimming took 5 bases from V and 4 from J; bases not matched to a gene: 11. Here the CDR3 DNA reads TGTGCCAGCAGTCCTTACGGGGAGGGAGGGTACGAGCAGTACTTC. Amino acid sequence: CASSPYGEGGYEQYF.

The CDR3 DNA is TGTGCCAGCACTATACAGGGGGCAGGCTACAATGAGCAGTTCTTC. It yields the protein CASTIQGAGYNEQFF. The chain links TRBV27 to TRBJ2-1; TRBD1 matches at 9 bases. The CDR3 has 15 amino acids. Trimming at V came to 7 bases and at J to 3 bases, leaving 7 bases not matched to a gene. Per the germline V gene, CDR1 is MNHEY and CDR2 is SMNVEV (reference sequence).

The V gene is TRBV19, the J gene TRBJ2-7; weak D call: TRBD2 (5 bases). Germline CDR1 and CDR2: LNHDA and SQIVND (reference sequence). This CDR3 has 13 amino acids. Trimming took off 5 bases at V and 6 bases at J, with 14 bases between the two ends. CDR3 region: CASSPGPRGEQYF. The CDR3 nucleotides read TGTGCCAGTAGTCCCGGCCCCCGGGGCGAGCAGTACTTC.

This chain connects TRBV4-2 to TRBJ2-3; 10 bases are shared with TRBD2. CDR1 is LGHNA, CDR2 YNFKEQ, per germline. J was trimmed by 2 bases and V by 1 base; bases with no gene match: 6. The CDR3 runs to 17 residues. Here the CDR3 reads CASSQAPGTSATDTQYF. Written as DNA, the CDR3 is TGTGCCAGCAGCCAAGCCCCCGGGACTAGCGCCACAGATACGCAGTATTTT.

The rearrangement links TRBV27 to TRBJ2-6; D unclear. Trimming removed 2 bases at V and 0 bases at J, with 11 bases between. Germline CDR1 MNHEY, CDR2 SMNVEV (reference sequence). The CDR3 loop spans 17 amino acids. CDR3 sequence (DNA): TGTGCCAGCAGTTTAGGCCCAGGCAGCTCTGGGGCCAACGTCCTGACTTTC. Translation gives CASSLGPGSSGANVLTF.

For this clone: The junction shows a germline mismatch at one end, possibly a read error. The chain employs TRBV4-3 and TRBJ2-1; TRBD2 agrees at 8 bases. Germline CDR1 reads LGHNA; CDR2 reads YSLEER. This CDR3 is built from 18 residues. This CDR3 reads CASSQDPPGTRSSNEQFF. The CDR3 nucleotides read TGCGCCAGCAGCCAAGATCCCCCCGGGACTAGATCCTCCAATGAGCAGTTCTTC.

The V and J genes are TRBV29-1 and TRBJ2-7; 7 bases match TRBD1. The CDR3 loop spans 13 amino acids. With 7 bases clipped from V and 1 base from J, the junction kept 7 bases outside the gene matches. In germline, CDR1 is SQVTM, CDR2 ANQGSEA. In DNA, the CDR3 is TGCAGCGCCCGGGACAGATCTTCCTACGAGCAGTACTTC. Translated, it gives CSARDRSSYEQYF.

The V gene is TRBV27, the J gene TRBJ2-1, with D perhaps TRBD1 (5 bases). The V gene lost 2 bases and the J gene lost 6 bases, with 8 bases spanning the gap. Germline-derived CDR1 and CDR2 are MNHEY and SMNVEV (reference sequence). This CDR3 is 13 amino acids long. CDR3 coding DNA: TGTGCCAGCAGTTTAGAAGGGGTCAATGAGCAGTTCTTC. Translating gives CASSLEGVNEQFF.

This rearrangement joins TRBV30 to TRBJ1-2; no clear D. CDR1 is GTSNPN, CDR2 SVGIG, per germline (reference sequence). Trimming stripped 5 bases from V and 2 bases from J, with 9 bases between. The CDR3 contains 12 residues. CDR3 DNA sequence: TGTGCCTGGGTAGGAATGAACTATGGCTACACCTTC. Its translation is CAWVGMNYGYTF.

The chain combines TRBV13 with TRBJ2-7, with unresolved D. The germline V and J ends were trimmed by 2 bases and 3 bases, with 11 bases remaining between them. The CDR3 consists of 14 residues. Germline lookup yields CDR1 PRHDT and CDR2 FYEKMQ (reference sequence). For the CDR3, the DNA is TGTGCCAGCAGCTTATCGGGCCCTCTCTACGAGCAGTACTTC. This gives the protein CASSLSGPLYEQYF.

The chain joins TRBV5-1 to TRBJ2-1; TRBD2 matches 13 bases. This CDR3 region has 18 residues. Germline loops: CDR1 SGHRS, CDR2 YFSETQ. With 4 bases clipped from V and 4 bases from J, the junction kept 11 bases outside the gene matches. CDR3 protein: CASSLTTLAGGWYNEQFF. The CDR3 coding sequence is TGCGCCAGCAGCCTAACTACACTAGCGGGAGGGTGGTACAATGAGCAGTTCTTC.

In this sample, this clone turned up once. This rearrangement joins TRBV4-1 to TRBJ2-7, with 7 bases matching TRBD2. Germline values: CDR1 MGHRA, CDR2 YSYEKL. The J segment lost 0 bases and the V segment lost 4 bases, leaving 6 bases of the junction unmatched. CDR3 size: 15 residues. CDR3 in DNA: TGCGCCAGCAGCCCGACTAGCAGTAGCTCCTACGAGCAGTACTTC. It specifies CASSPTSSSSYEQYF.

The V gene is TRBV5-1, the J gene TRBJ2-1; D is ambiguous. Between the trimmed V and J ends, which lost 4 bases and 5 bases, there was a span of 10 bases. From germline, CDR1 is SGHRS and CDR2 YFSETQ. CDR3 length: 13 amino acids. CDR3 region: CASSADFDNEQFF. CDR3 in DNA: TGCGCCAGCAGCGCAGACTTCGACAATGAGCAGTTCTTC.

CDR3 in amino acids: CASSELRVNTGELFF. DNA for the CDR3: TGCGCCAGCAGTGAACTCAGGGTGAACACCGGGGAGCTGTTTTTT. The genes are TRBV10-1 and TRBJ2-2; D possibly corresponds to TRBD1 (5 bases). The CDR3 totals 15 residues. V lost 3 bases, J lost 1 base, and 9 bases lay in between. Germline CDR1 and CDR2: WNHNN and SYGVQD (reference sequence).

The chain joins TRBV6-6 to TRBJ1-5; unclear D gene. Per the germline V gene, CDR1 is MNHNY and CDR2 is SVGAGI (reference sequence). The V end lost 2 bases, the J end lost 10 bases, and 0 bases lay between the germline ends. The CDR3 covers 9 residues. The CDR3 region has the DNA TGTGCCAGCAGTTACCCCCAGCATTTT. Translating it yields CASSYPQHF.